What follows is one T cell receptor beta chain and its context. This sample was taken from a study of blood T cells in healthy people across ages. Then a second PCR, running about 6 to 11 cycles, was carried out with a sample-barcoded 5' primer and a J-beta primer mix. The template-switch adaptor was a 5' adaptor with 12 random nucleotides. It tagged each cDNA molecule. TCRdb reprocessed the 5' RACE reads with MiXCR, giving one entry per CDR3 protein. The sample includes fewer than 1.5 million distinct CDR3 sequences, about 40% seen only once; the top ten take approximately 7.9%. This CDR3 has 13 residues. From germline, CDR1 is SSHAT and CDR2 FNYEAQ (reference sequence).

This chain joins TRBV7-7 and TRBJ2-3, with D perhaps TRBD2 (6 bases). The specimen sequenced was blood. The TCR originated in a woman younger than 35 in good health. CDR3 protein: CASGRQNTDTQYF. The DNA for the CDR3 is TGTGCTAGCGGAAGACAGAACACAGATACGCAGTATTTT.